This entry is about one T cell receptor beta chain. No antigen is known for it. The donors comprised healthy bone marrow donors. 60 Vbeta and 13 Jbeta primers were used in PCR. Clones were read by immunoSEQ multiplex PCR, and TCRdb kept only the in-frame ones, dropping some. The sample contains roughly 180,000 clones, approximately 72% of which appear only once. This sample was taken from a study of cytomegalovirus exposure and HLA in healthy donors. Study findings and constraints: The classifier reportedly diagnosed cytomegalovirus status with high specificity and sensitivity.

Material: PBMCs. This TCR was sampled from a female donor in good health and CMV-seronegative.

This CDR3 reads CASSATRTSGLPSSYNEQFF. CDR3 DNA sequence: TGTGCCAGCAGTGCCACACGGACTAGCGGGCTTCCGAGCTCCTACAATGAGCAGTTCTTC. This sequence joins TRBV14 and TRBJ2-1; 11 nucleotides agree with TRBD2. CDR3 size: 20 residues. J lost 0 bases, V lost 6 bases, and 16 bases had no gene match. Per the germline V gene, CDR1 is SGHDN and CDR2 is FVKESK.